This TCR beta chain was documented in a study of cytomegalovirus exposure and HLA in healthy donors. Germline CDR1 is WSHSY and CDR2 is SAAADI. CDR3 length: 11 amino acids. Sampled while nominally healthy, donors likely had unrecorded immune exposures. There are a few counts of this clone. The PCR contained 60 Vbeta and 13 Jbeta primers. Per the original methods: The count from a later analysis was some 83 million unique TCR beta chains, some 12 million of them shared. Method: immunoSEQ multiplex PCR; TCRdb's copy keeps in-frame clones and lacks some. V, J and clone size were drawn from that table, and D and trimming were deduced from the DNA. The table shows 150,000 to 200,000 clones, with about 79% occurring only once.

V gene TRBV10-2 combines with J gene TRBJ2-5; no reliable D call. The J call is in doubt because the DNA end fits TRBJ2-7 better. This receptor was identified in a man aged 45-65 years in good health and CMV-seropositive. Source material: PBMCs. CDR3 residues: CASRRSYEQYF. DNA for the CDR3: TGCGCCAGCAGACGCTCCTACGAGCAGTACTTC.